This TCR beta chain was recorded in a study of cytomegalovirus exposure and HLA in healthy donors. CDR1 WNHNN and CDR2 SYGVQD come from the germline V gene (reference sequence). The V gene lost 5 bases and the J gene lost 7 bases, with 14 bases spanning the gap. The CDR3 contains 13 residues. Notes on the study in general: A later examination showed that TCR association rates differed by HLA locus, with DRB1 most and HLA-C fewest. In an earlier analysis, most TCR beta V segments were productive about 90% or about 30% of the time. The likely origin of a cluster of highly shared sequence variants was a sequencing artifact.

About this clone itself: Antigen: not known.

Vbeta (60) and Jbeta (13) primers were used in the PCR. Sequencing was performed with immunoSEQ multiplex PCR; in TCRdb, only in-frame clones are kept and a portion is missing. The data contain about 160,000 clones, 80% to 90% of them singletons. This clonotype was obtained from a woman under 30 in good health and CMV-seronegative. V usage is TRBV10-1 and J usage is TRBJ1-2; TRBD1 might be the D (5 bases). Sequenced: PBMCs. The CDR3 spells CASSRERGSGYTF. CDR3 DNA: TGCGCCAGCAGTCGTGAAAGGGGTTCTGGCTACACCTTC.